Listed below are T cell receptor beta chains from one sample, sequenced in a study of T-cell memory formation after mild COVID-19. MiXCR, applied by TCRdb to the 5' RACE reads, yields one record per CDR3 protein. The repertoire has roughly 450,000 distinct CDR3 sequences, over 15% of them found once; the top ten carry about 22%. Material: PBMCs or a T cell subset sorted from them (not recorded which). These receptors originate from a man aged 18 to 29 who had mild COVID-19 (a few samples of this study predate the infection). Cell type and time point are not known. CDR3s include the opening cysteine and the closing phenylalanine or tryptophan. A D gene is named only where the DNA matches it firmly. Rows give clone size only sometimes, using once, few, many, or a class for an expanded clone.

>TRBD1|TRBJ1-6|NA|TRBV6-5
CASSYRGQDISGSPLNF
TGTGCCAGCAGTTACAGGGGACAGGACATATCGGGTTCACCCCTCAACTTT
>TRBD1|TRBJ2-7|few|TRBV9
CASSVGQGTYEQYF
TGTGCCAGCAGCGTAGGACAGGGGACCTACGAGCAGTACTTC
>TRBD1|TRBJ2-1|few|TRBV2
CASGDRYNEQFF
TGTGCCAGCGGGGACAGATACAATGAGCAGTTCTTC
>NA|TRBJ2-5|NA|TRBV5-4
CASSHLNLQETQYF
TGTGCCAGCAGCCACCTCAACCTCCAAGAGACCCAGTACTTC
>TRBD1|TRBJ2-2|few|TRBV7-8
CASSLKTAVRQGRTGELFF
TGTGCCAGCAGCTTAAAGACCGCTGTAAGACAGGGCCGGACCGGGGAGCTGTTTTTT
>NA|TRBJ2-7|many|TRBV12-3/TRBV12-4
CASSLRRDSYEQYF
TGTGCCAGCAGTTTACGACGGGACTCCTACGAGCAGTACTTC
>NA|TRBJ2-5|NA|TRBV7-2
CASSFSRRETQYF
TGTGCCAGCAGCTTTTCTAGGCGAGAGACCCAGTACTTC
>NA|TRBJ1-5|NA|TRBV28
CASMKWGQGYQPQHF
TGTGCCAGCATGAAATGGGGGCAGGGTTACCAGCCCCAGCATTTT
>NA|TRBJ1-2|few|TRBV4-1
CASSQGGWKGYTF
TGCGCCAGCAGCCAAGGAGGGTGGAAGGGCTACACCTTC
>NA|TRBJ2-2|NA|TRBV20-1
CSASRGSGELFF
TGCAGTGCTTCTCGGGGCTCCGGGGAGCTGTTTTTT
>TRBD2|TRBJ2-2|NA|TRBV6-6
CASSYAGLAGGGELFF
TGTGCCAGCAGTTACGCGGGACTAGCGGGTGGAGGGGAGCTGTTTTTT
>TRBD2|TRBJ2-3|few|TRBV12-3/TRBV12-4
CASSFSRLAGADTQYF
TGTGCCAGCAGTTTCTCAAGACTAGCGGGGGCAGATACGCAGTATTTT
>NA|TRBJ1-3|NA|TRBV28
CASSAPPRDTIYF
TGTGCCAGCAGTGCTCCCCCCCGAGACACCATATATTTT
>NA|TRBJ1-2|NA|TRBV20-1
CSSTAQNYGYTF
TGCAGCAGTACCGCTCAGAACTATGGCTACACCTTC
>TRBD1|TRBJ2-3|NA|TRBV25-1
CASSRPLQGASSQDTQYF
TGTGCCAGCAGTCGCCCCCTACAGGGGGCGAGTTCCCAAGATACGCAGTATTTT
>NA|TRBJ2-1|few|TRBV20-1
CSASRGAGEQFF
TGCAGTGCTAGCCGGGGGGCAGGTGAGCAGTTCTTC
>NA|TRBJ1-4|NA|TRBV5-5
CASSSRTVTTNEKLFF
TGTGCCAGCAGCTCGAGGACAGTAACAACTAATGAAAAACTGTTTTTT
>NA|TRBJ1-1|few|TRBV4-1
CASSLGLRNTEAFF
TGCGCCAGCAGCCTGGGACTGCGAAACACTGAAGCTTTCTTT
>TRBD1|TRBJ2-5|many|TRBV6-6
CASSLRGQEETQYF
TGTGCCAGCAGTTTGAGGGGACAGGAAGAGACCCAGTACTTC
>NA|TRBJ1-2|few|TRBV9
CASSVAVAANYGYTF
TGTGCCAGCAGCGTAGCAGTGGCTGCTAACTATGGCTACACCTTC
>TRBD2|TRBJ2-4|NA|TRBV6-5
CASSSSGGIQYF
TGTGCCAGCAGCTCCTCCGGGGGGATTCAGTACTTC
>NA|TRBJ2-1|few|TRBV6-1
CASSVPATGEQFF
TGTGCCAGCAGTGTTCCGGCAACAGGTGAACAGTTCTTC
>NA|TRBJ2-2|few|TRBV10-2
CASRGTMNTGELFF
TGCGCCAGCAGAGGAACGATGAACACCGGGGAGCTGTTTTTT
>TRBD2|TRBJ2-1|few|TRBV5-1
CASSLAGGGPVNEQFF
TGCGCCAGCAGCTTGGCCGGGGGGGGGCCGGTCAATGAGCAGTTCTTC
>NA|TRBJ2-1|many|TRBV5-1
CASSLGLGDFYNEQFF
TGCGCCAGCAGCTTGGGTCTAGGGGACTTCTACAATGAGCAGTTCTTC
>NA|TRBJ2-5|NA|TRBV7-2
CASSSMRGEETQYF
TGTGCCAGCAGCTCCATGCGAGGGGAAGAGACCCAGTACTTC
>NA|TRBJ2-7|NA|TRBV5-1
CASSWTISAYEQYF
TGCGCCAGCAGCTGGACTATCAGCGCCTACGAGCAGTACTTC
>TRBD1|TRBJ1-5|NA|TRBV4-2
CASSQEDRGGYQPQHF
TGTGCCAGCAGCCAAGAAGACAGGGGTGGATATCAGCCCCAGCATTTT
>NA|TRBJ2-2|NA|TRBV28
CASVTGEAGELFF
TGTGCCAGCGTAACAGGGGAGGCCGGGGAGCTGTTTTTT
>NA|TRBJ1-2|NA|TRBV7-2
CASSRAKEGFYGYTF
TGTGCCAGCAGCCGTGCGAAAGAGGGGTTTTATGGCTACACCTTC
>NA|TRBJ2-3|NA|TRBV7-9
CASSLAGLVASDTQYF
TGTGCCAGCAGCTTAGCCGGGCTAGTTGCCTCAGATACGCAGTATTTT
>NA|TRBJ2-1|few|TRBV4-1
CASSQDTGLLQFF
TGCGCCAGCAGCCAAGATACAGGGTTATTGCAGTTCTTC
>NA|TRBJ1-5|NA|TRBV12-3/TRBV12-4
CASSTLRGGARQPQHF
TGTGCCAGCAGTACTTTACGTGGGGGTGCCCGACAGCCCCAGCATTTT
>NA|TRBJ2-6|many|TRBV5-1
CASSTTSGAGANVLTF
TGCGCCAGCAGCACCACCTCGGGGGCTGGGGCCAACGTCCTGACTTTC
>NA|TRBJ1-6|few|TRBV6-2/TRBV6-3
CASSTPLSPLHF
TGTGCCAGCAGTACCCCTCTATCACCCCTCCACTTT
>NA|TRBJ2-2|few|TRBV5-1
CASSLNRFTGELFF
TGCGCCAGCAGCTTGAACAGGTTCACCGGGGAGCTGTTTTTT
>NA|TRBJ1-3|few|TRBV2
CASRDLGNTIYF
TGTGCCAGCAGGGACCTAGGAAACACCATATATTTT